This T cell receptor beta chain was sequenced for a study of blood T cell repertoires in COVID-19. Looking at the study overall: Acute-phase and convalescent COVID-19 samples originated in the United States, Italy and Spain. Sources were T cells, B-cell-depleted T cells, or PBMCs; the material itself was cDNA or gDNA.

The authors' processing: Amplification of reference gene primers was used by the study to estimate nucleated cell counts. Produced via immunoSEQ multiplex PCR; TCRdb's table is partial and in-frame only. V, J and clone size are those of that table, while D and trimming were read from the DNA. The sample contains some 200,000 clones, about 85% of which appear only once. The trim removed 4 bases at V and 6 bases at J, leaving 7 bases unmatched. The germline gives CDR1 SGHRS, CDR2 YFSETQ. The CDR3 sequence is 15 residues long. The rearrangement links TRBV5-1 to TRBJ1-4, with 9 bases aligning to TRBD1. Material: peripheral blood. This TCR derives from a man aged 60-69 years with active or convalescent COVID-19. DNA of the CDR3: TGCGCCAGCAGCGCCGGGACAGGGAACTATGAAAAACTGTTTTTT. Translated: CASSAGTGNYEKLFF.